This entry lists 29 T cell receptor beta chains sequenced from one sample in a study of cytomegalovirus exposure and HLA in healthy donors. The PCR ran on 60 Vbeta and 13 Jbeta primers. Sequenced by immunoSEQ multiplex PCR; TCRdb stores in-frame clones only, minus some. The sample includes some 200,000 clones, roughly 85% of them seen just once. Source material: PBMCs. The origin of the receptors is a man between 18 and 29 years old in good health and CMV-seronegative.

CDR3 coding DNA: TGTGCCAGCAGCGTAGTGGCAGGGGGGAACACCGGGGAGCTGTTTTTT. It yields the protein CASSVVAGGNTGELFF. The chain links TRBV9 to TRBJ2-2; 7 bases agree with TRBD1. Germline CDR1 SGDLS, CDR2 YYNGEE. This CDR3 is 16 amino acids long. V lost 0 bases and J lost 1; bases outside the gene matches: 3.

This clone was seen more than once but under ten times. This chain joins TRBV5-1 and TRBJ2-1; TRBD1 aligns across 10 bases. The CDR3 loop spans 15 amino acids. Looked up from germline, CDR1 is SGHRS and CDR2 is YFSETQ. J lost 8 bases, V lost 0 bases, and 5 bases had no gene match. In nucleotides, the CDR3 is TGCGCCAGCAGCTTGGGACAGGGGGCGGTCGATGAGCAGTTCTTC. Protein sequence: CASSLGQGAVDEQFF.

The chain has TRBV30 and TRBJ2-5, with TRBD1 identical over 9 bases. TRBJ2-7 explains the end of the DNA better; the J call may be wrong. The CDR3 loop spans 13 amino acids. Germline-derived CDR1 and CDR2 are GTSNPN and SVGIG (reference sequence). The CDR3 DNA reads TGTGCCTGGAGTGCGGGACAGGGCTACGAGCAGTACTTC. Translation: CAWSAGQGYEQYF.

The chain employs TRBV13 and TRBJ2-7, with TRBD1 identical over 8 bases. The CDR3 has 15 amino acids. The J segment lost 6 bases and the V segment lost 4 bases, leaving 11 bases of the junction unmatched. CDR1 PRHDT and CDR2 FYEKMQ come from the germline V gene (reference sequence). The CDR3 is CASSSTLWTGIEQYF. CDR3 bases: TGTGCCAGCAGCTCCACACTATGGACAGGGATCGAGCAGTACTTC.

This chain uses TRBV5-4 with TRBJ2-7; 9 nucleotides line up with TRBD1. This CDR3 contains 16 residues. Trimming removed 0 bases from V and 3 bases from J; junction bases left unmatched: 7. Germline CDR1 reads SGHNT; CDR2 reads YYREEE (reference sequence). The CDR3 DNA sequence: TGTGCCAGCAGCTTGGGGTCCGGGGACAGGGTCTACGAGCAGTACTTC. Its translation is CASSLGSGDRVYEQYF.

This rearrangement joins TRBV7-9 to TRBJ2-2; perhaps TRBD1 as D (6 bases). This CDR3 comprises 14 residues. V was pared by 3 bases and J by 6 bases, with 11 bases between. Germline lookup yields CDR1 SEHNR and CDR2 FQNEAQ (reference sequence). The CDR3 DNA is TGTGCCAGCAGCTTGCAGGGGACGGCCGGGGAGCTGTTTTTT. It codes for CASSLQGTAGELFF. The full variable domain, its missing parts supplied by reference TRBV7-9 and TRBJ2-2, is DTGVSQNPRHKITKRGQNVTFRCDPISEHNRLYWYRQTLGQGPEFLTYFQNEAQLEKSRLLSDRFSAERPKGSFSTLEIQRTEQGDSAMYLCASSLQGTAGELFFGEGSRLTVL.

The chain combines TRBV28 with TRBJ2-1; 13 positions agree with TRBD2. The length of the CDR3 is 14 residues. With 9 bases clipped from V and 4 bases from J, the junction kept 3 bases outside the gene matches. Germline V CDR1 and CDR2: MDHEN, SYDVKM. CDR3 coding DNA: TGTGCCAGTGGGACTAGCGGGGTTTACAATGAGCAGTTCTTC. This translates into CASGTSGVYNEQFF.

V and J are TRBV7-2 and TRBJ2-7; perhaps TRBD2 as D (6 bases). Per germline, CDR1 SGHTA and CDR2 FQGNSA. V shed 4 bases and J shed 1 base, with 14 bases lying between them. The CDR3 runs 15 residues. CDR3 nucleotides: TGTGCCAGCAGCTCCACGGGGACTGATTCCTACGAGCAGTACTTC. It specifies CASSSTGTDSYEQYF. Together with reference TRBV7-2 and TRBJ2-7, the CDR3 gives the full variable domain: GAGVSQSPSNKVTEKGKDVELRCDPISGHTALYWYRQSLGQGLEFLIYFQGNSAPDKSGLPSDRFSAERTGGSVSTLTIQRTQQEDSAVYLCASSSTGTDSYEQYFGPGTRLTVT.

The chain links TRBV5-1 to TRBJ2-7; 7 bases match TRBD2. The V gene end was trimmed by 3 bases and the J gene end by 5 bases; junction bases not matched to a gene: 2. CDR3 length: 12 residues. Looked up from germline, CDR1 is SGHRS and CDR2 is YFSETQ. CDR3 in amino acids: CASSWGGDEQYF. For the CDR3, the DNA is TGCGCCAGCAGCTGGGGGGGGGACGAGCAGTACTTC.

The J gene is TRBJ2-2, the V gene TRBV14, with 7 bases fitting TRBD2. Germline-derived CDR1 and CDR2 are SGHDN and FVKESK. The trim removed 0 bases at V and 4 bases at J, leaving 5 bases unmatched. CDR3 length equals 16 residues. The CDR3 reads CASSQDGGEITGELFF. The CDR3 DNA is TGTGCCAGCAGCCAAGATGGGGGGGAGATCACCGGGGAGCTGTTTTTT.

This chain uses TRBV19 with TRBJ1-1; D possibly corresponds to TRBD1 (6 bases). V was pared by 5 bases and J by 1 base, with 11 bases between. The CDR3 has 14 residues. Germline CDR1 reads LNHDA; CDR2 reads SQIVND (reference sequence). The chain's CDR3 is CASSSPGQNTEAFF. The CDR3 nucleotides are TGTGCCAGTAGTTCTCCGGGACAGAACACTGAAGCTTTCTTT.

The gene calls are TRBV7-9 and TRBJ1-4, with TRBD1 matching 9 bases. Germline-derived CDR1 and CDR2 are SEHNR and FQNEAQ (reference sequence). V shed 0 bases and J 8 bases; nucleotides not matched to a gene: 4. This CDR3 spans 15 amino acids. CDR3 nucleotide sequence: TGTGCCAGCAGCTTAGCGGACAGGGGTGGCGAAAAACTGTTTTTT. Amino acids: CASSLADRGGEKLFF.

This chain links TRBV4-3 with TRBJ2-1, with 10 bases fitting TRBD2. Trimming cost V 2 bases and J 8 bases; bases outside gene matches: 12. The CDR3 consists of 17 residues. CDR1 is LGHNA and CDR2 is YSLEER in the germline V gene. This CDR3 is CASSQFGRASGSHEQFF. The CDR3 DNA reads as TGCGCCAGCAGCCAATTTGGGCGGGCTAGCGGGAGCCATGAGCAGTTCTTC.

The chain uses TRBV5-1 and TRBJ2-7; D is perhaps TRBD1 (5 bases). V shed 4 bases and J shed 3 bases, with 14 bases lying between them. The CDR3 contains 14 residues. Per germline, CDR1 SGHRS and CDR2 YFSETQ. Here the CDR3 reads CASSPSPTDYEQYF. The CDR3, as DNA: TGCGCCAGCAGCCCATCTCCGACAGACTACGAGCAGTACTTC.

The chain uses TRBV9 and TRBJ2-7, with 9 positions matching TRBD2. Germline V gene sequence: CDR1 SGDLS, CDR2 YYNGEE. The CDR3 extends over 13 amino acids. V shed 0 bases and J 9 bases; nucleotides not matched to a gene: 4. CDR3 bases: TGTGCCAGCAGCGTAGAAGCGGGAGGCGGGCAGTACTTC. Amino acids: CASSVEAGGGQYF.

This chain connects TRBV25-1 to TRBJ1-1, with TRBD1 as a possible D gene (6 bases). CDR3 length equals 15 residues. From germline, CDR1 is MGHDK and CDR2 SYGVNS. The germline V and J ends were trimmed by 5 bases and 6 bases, with 19 bases remaining between them. This chain's CDR3 is CASSSQGGGFAEAFF. CDR3 nucleotide sequence: TGTGCCAGCAGTTCACAAGGGGGGGGCTTCGCTGAAGCTTTCTTT.

The DNA for the CDR3 is TGCAGCGTTGCCAGGGTTCCTTACTCTGGAAACACCATATATTTT. Amino acid sequence: CSVARVPYSGNTIYF. The gene calls are TRBV29-1 and TRBJ1-3; a possible D gene is TRBD1 (5 bases). V was shortened by 4 bases and J by 0 bases, with 13 bases between the two germline ends. CDR1 and CDR2 (germline): SQVTM, ANQGSEA. CDR3 length: 15 amino acids.

This clone was picked up a small number of times. J is TRBJ2-1 and V is TRBV6-4; 10 nucleotides agree with TRBD1. The CDR3 runs 13 residues. Germline CDR1 reads MRHNA; CDR2 reads SNTAGT. After removal of 10 bases from V and 6 bases from J, the junction contained 6 bases not matched to a gene. CDR3 amino acids: CAINWTGGNEQFF. CDR3 bases: TGTGCCATCAACTGGACAGGGGGCAATGAGCAGTTCTTC.

This chain connects TRBV15 to TRBJ1-3; 10 bases map to TRBD1. V lost 4 bases to trimming and J lost 3 bases; unmatched junction nucleotides: 9. CDR1 and CDR2 from the germline V gene are LNHNV and YYDKDF (reference sequence). The CDR3 consists of 17 residues. CDR3 bases: TGTGCCACCAGCACAGGGACAGGGGCGTTGTTTGGAAACACCATATATTTT. Translation: CATSTGTGALFGNTIYF.

This rearrangement joins TRBV7-8 to TRBJ2-7, with TRBD1 matching over 7 bases. V lost 4 bases and J lost 0; bases outside the gene matches: 9. CDR3 length equals 16 residues. Germline loops: CDR1 SGHVS, CDR2 FQNEAQ. In DNA form, the CDR3 reads TGTGCCAGCAGCTCGCAGACAGGGTCCCCCTCCTACGAGCAGTACTTC. It is translated as CASSSQTGSPSYEQYF.

In this sample, this clone turned up a few times. V gene TRBV19 combines with J gene TRBJ2-5; possibly TRBD2 for D (5 bases). The germline V gene encodes CDR1 LNHDA and CDR2 SQIVND (reference sequence). CDR3 length: 13 residues. Between the trimmed V and J ends, which lost 7 bases and 5 bases, there was a span of 14 bases. The CDR3 is CASNGVREETQYF. The CDR3 nucleotides read TGTGCCAGTAACGGGGTAAGGGAGGAGACCCAGTACTTC.

The genes are TRBV27 and TRBJ1-1, with TRBD1 as a possible D gene (5 bases). V gave up 1 base and J gave up 6 bases, with 18 bases separating them. Germline V gene lookup returns CDR1 MNHEY and CDR2 SMNVEV (reference sequence). There are 16 residues in the CDR3. CDR3 nucleotide sequence: TGTGCCAGCAGTTTATTATGGAACGGGGGGTTCGCTGAAGCTTTCTTT. Translation gives CASSLLWNGGFAEAFF.

The genes are TRBV4-3 and TRBJ2-3; TRBD2 is a possible D gene (5 bases). CDR3 size: 20 residues. Germline V gene data show CDR1 as LGHNA and CDR2 as YSLEER. The V gene lost 0 bases and the J gene lost 0 bases, with 22 bases spanning the gap. DNA of the CDR3: TGCGCCAGCAGCCAAGATCGGTGGGCTAGCAGCTATACTAGCACAGATACGCAGTATTTT. Residues: CASSQDRWASSYTSTDTQYF.

The chain is built from TRBV27 and TRBJ2-2, with D possibly matching TRBD2 (5 bases). This CDR3 has 13 residues. Germline V gives CDR1 MNHEY, CDR2 SMNVEV (reference sequence). V shed 3 bases and J shed 5 bases, with 7 bases lying between them. This CDR3 is CASSFPGTGELFF. In DNA, the CDR3 is TGTGCCAGCAGTTTCCCGGGAACCGGGGAGCTGTTTTTT.

The chain recombines TRBV6-5 with TRBJ1-1; D gene ambiguous. Between the trimmed V and J ends, which lost 0 bases and 10 bases, there was a span of 18 bases. The CDR3 contains 15 residues. Germline CDR1 and CDR2: MNHEY and SVGAGI. CDR3 region: CASSYSGGNGERAFF. The CDR3 DNA sequence: TGTGCCAGCAGTTACTCGGGCGGGAACGGGGAGCGAGCTTTCTTT.

The rearrangement joins TRBV5-1 to TRBJ2-7, with D possibly matching TRBD2 (6 bases). CDR3 length: 12 amino acids. Germline CDR1 is SGHRS and CDR2 is YFSETQ. V lost 4 bases to trimming and J lost 4 bases, with 9 bases between them. The CDR3 reads CASSTGTYEQYF. DNA for the CDR3: TGCGCCAGCAGCACCGGGACTTACGAGCAGTACTTC.

The V gene is TRBV7-3, the J gene TRBJ1-2, with TRBD1 identical over 7 bases. Germline loops: CDR1 SGHTA, CDR2 FQGTGA. V shed 2 bases, J shed 3 bases, and the junction held 6 bases outside the gene matches. The CDR3 runs 15 residues. The CDR3 DNA reads TGTGCCAGCAGCTTATGGCATACAGGGGACTATGGCTACACCTTC. Amino acids: CASSLWHTGDYGYTF.

The chain links TRBV11-3 to TRBJ2-1; 16 bases align to TRBD2. Trimming at V came to 5 bases and at J to 2 bases, leaving 3 bases not matched to a gene. The germline V gene has CDR1 SGHNT and CDR2 YENEEA. This CDR3 spans 17 amino acids. CDR3: CASSGGLAGGPYNEQFF. The CDR3 DNA reads TGTGCCAGCAGCGGGGGACTAGCGGGGGGGCCCTACAATGAGCAGTTCTTC.

This clone was detected only a few times. The gene calls are TRBV6-5 and TRBJ2-7; 7 positions match TRBD2. This CDR3 is 11 amino acids long. Trimming removed 6 bases from V and 4 bases from J; junction bases left unmatched: 0. CDR1 MNHEY and CDR2 SVGAGI come from the germline V gene. CDR3 protein: CASRAGYEQYF. CDR3 DNA sequence: TGTGCCAGCAGAGCGGGGTACGAGCAGTACTTC.